This T cell receptor beta chain was sequenced in a study of neurological immune-mediated disorders. Per germline, CDR1 DFQATT and CDR2 SNEGSKA (reference sequence). Trimming at V came to 1 base and at J to 8 bases, leaving 5 bases not matched to a gene. The CDR3 is 14 residues long. Maryland, USA blood bank volunteers served as healthy controls. Libraries used 2 million unsorted PBMCs kept frozen in RNAlater. The cDNA was synthesized by means of template-switch 5'RACE, which was carried out with 10-nucleotide random UMIs. TCRdb re-called the 5' RACE reads with MiXCR, one entry per CDR3 protein. The table shows tens of thousands of distinct CDR3 sequences, with roughly 9.5% occurring only once. This clonotype was picked up many times.

Sequenced sample: PBMCs. V usage is TRBV20-1 and J usage is TRBJ1-1; TRBD1 matches 12 bases. The TCR sequence derives from a man aged 50 to 59 in good health. The CDR3 spells CSARGWGQGAEAFF. As DNA, the CDR3 is TGCAGTGCTAGAGGTTGGGGACAGGGGGCCGAAGCTTTCTTT.